Below are 20 T cell receptor beta chains sequenced from a single sample in a study of shared clonotypes between healthy human individuals. Clones were sequenced by immunoSEQ multiplex PCR, and TCRdb holds only the in-frame ones, with some missing. This sample yields over 2 million clones, of which less than 95% are seen a single time; about 0.36% belongs to the top ten. The specimen sequenced was naive CD4+ T cells from PBMCs. The subset was: CD45RA+ positively selected. The source of these receptors is a young man in good health. Some clones in this sample may be carry-over from other donors' samples.

This clone came up once. V gene TRBV29-1 combines with J gene TRBJ2-5; the D gene is possibly TRBD2 (5 bases). The J call is doubtful: the DNA matches TRBJ2-7 better. The CDR3 is 12 residues long. CDR1 and CDR2 from the germline V gene are SQVTM and ANQGSEA. This CDR3 reads CSALEGPYEQYF. CDR3 sequence (DNA): TGCAGCGCACTAGAGGGCCCCTACGAGCAGTACTTC.

This chain links TRBV5-4 with TRBJ2-7, with D possibly TRBD1 on 6 matching bases. Between the trimmed V and J ends, which lost 4 bases and 3 bases, there was a span of 11 bases. The CDR3 contains 13 residues. Germline CDR1 reads SGHNT; CDR2 reads YYREEE (reference sequence). In DNA, the CDR3 is TGTGCCAGCAGCCCCGGGACAATCTACGAGCAGTACTTC. It specifies CASSPGTIYEQYF.

About this clone: This CDR3 is also generated by other DNA sequences in the sample. The V gene is TRBV5-1, the J gene TRBJ1-2; D call uncertain. Germline lookup yields CDR1 SGHRS and CDR2 YFSETQ. The V end was cut by 0 bases, the J end by 2 bases, with 2 bases between. This CDR3 is built from 12 residues. This CDR3 is CASSLGNYGYTF. CDR3 bases: TGCGCCAGCAGCTTGGGAAACTATGGCTACACCTTC.

The chain links TRBV7-2 to TRBJ2-1; D possibly corresponds to TRBD2 (6 bases). V lost 4 bases to trimming and J lost 4 bases, with 11 bases between them. The CDR3 sequence is 14 residues long. Germline CDR1 SGHTA, CDR2 FQGNSA. DNA for the CDR3: TGTGCCAGCAGCTCTTTCGCGGGATACAATGAGCAGTTCTTC. Translation: CASSSFAGYNEQFF.

The chain combines TRBV5-1 with TRBJ2-1; TRBD2 is a possible D gene (5 bases). This CDR3 is 15 amino acids long. V was trimmed by 0 bases and J by 6 bases, leaving 13 bases between them. Germline V gene data show CDR1 as SGHRS and CDR2 as YFSETQ. The CDR3 reads CASSLGTAAINEQFF. CDR3 sequence (DNA): TGCGCCAGCAGCTTGGGAACAGCGGCCATCAATGAGCAGTTCTTC.

The chain couples TRBV28 to TRBJ2-1; tentative D call: TRBD1 (6 bases). The CDR3 runs to 14 residues. Per the germline V gene, CDR1 is MDHEN and CDR2 is SYDVKM. Trimming took off 5 bases at V and 7 bases at J, with 15 bases between the two ends. The CDR3 loop is CASSTGPLWNEQFF. In nucleotides, the CDR3 is TGTGCCAGCAGTACAGGGCCCCTCTGGAATGAGCAGTTCTTC. The full variable domain, its missing parts supplied by reference TRBV28 and TRBJ2-1, is DVKVTQSSRYLVKRTGEKVFLECVQDMDHENMFWYRQDPGLGLRLIYFSYDVKMKEKGDIPEGYSVSREKKERFSLILESASTNQTSMYLCASSTGPLWNEQFFGPGTRLTVL.

This chain connects TRBV7-8 to TRBJ2-2; TRBD2 agrees at 15 bases. V dropped 5 bases and J dropped 2; count of bases not matched to a gene: 12. The CDR3 is 20 amino acids. The germline gives CDR1 SGHVS, CDR2 FQNEAQ. CDR3 nucleotides: TGTGCCAGCAGCCTCCTGGGGACTAGCGGGAGGCGGCTAAACACCGGGGAGCTGTTTTTT. The encoded protein is CASSLLGTSGRRLNTGELFF.

The rearrangement links TRBV6-1 to TRBJ2-3, with TRBD2 matching over 8 bases. The trim removed 7 bases at V and 1 base at J, leaving 7 bases unmatched. Germline lookup yields CDR1 MNHNS and CDR2 SASEGT. The CDR3 spans 15 residues. This chain's CDR3 is CASKKAGAGTDTQYF. DNA of the CDR3: TGTGCCAGCAAAAAAGCGGGAGCTGGCACAGATACGCAGTATTTT.

This chain uses TRBV5-4 with TRBJ2-5; 10 bases line up with TRBD2. V lost 4 bases and J lost 5; bases outside the gene matches: 14. The V gene's germline CDR1 is SGHNT and CDR2 YYREEE (reference sequence). The CDR3 consists of 17 residues. This chain's CDR3 is CASSGGGSGRAWETQYF. For the CDR3, the DNA is TGTGCCAGCAGCGGTGGTGGCAGCGGGAGGGCCTGGGAGACCCAGTACTTC.

This chain connects TRBV28 to TRBJ2-5, with 11 positions matching TRBD1. V lost 6 bases, J lost 4 bases, and 4 bases stayed unmatched. The CDR3 has 14 residues. Looked up from germline, CDR1 is MDHEN and CDR2 is SYDVKM. The CDR3 is CASSRDRGAETQYF. The CDR3 DNA reads TGTGCCAGCAGCAGGGACAGGGGGGCAGAGACCCAGTACTTC.

The V and J genes are TRBV9 and TRBJ2-3; D is undetermined. From germline, CDR1 is SGDLS and CDR2 YYNGEE. V was cut by 1 base and J by 0 bases, with 9 bases left in between. This CDR3 spans 15 amino acids. The CDR3 here is CASSVSTPSTDTQYF. CDR3 in DNA: TGTGCCAGCAGCGTATCTACTCCGAGCACAGATACGCAGTATTTT.

This clone was picked up one time. The chain carries TRBV19 and TRBJ2-7, with 8 bases identical to TRBD1. V trimming: 2 bases; J trimming: 4 bases; junction bases outside the gene matches: 7. Germline V lookup: CDR1 LNHDA, CDR2 SQIVND (reference sequence). CDR3 length equals 15 residues. The CDR3 sequence is CASSIQGAASYEQYF. The CDR3, as DNA: TGTGCCAGTAGTATACAGGGGGCGGCTTCTTACGAGCAGTACTTC.

This chain links TRBV18 with TRBJ2-7, with D possibly TRBD2 on 6 matching bases. Looked up from germline, CDR1 is KGHSH and CDR2 is LQKENI. Trimming took off 3 bases at V and 6 bases at J, with 15 bases between the two ends. This CDR3 has 14 amino acids. The CDR3 DNA sequence: TGTGCCAGCTCACCCACAGGAGGGTCGGGCGAGCAGTACTTC. This gives the protein CASSPTGGSGEQYF.

The chain is built from TRBV28 and TRBJ1-3; weak D call: TRBD1 (6 bases). This CDR3 is 16 amino acids long. V lost 6 bases to trimming and J lost 0 bases, with 15 bases between them. Per the germline V gene, CDR1 is MDHEN and CDR2 is SYDVKM. The CDR3 nucleotides are TGTGCCAGCAGAACACAGGGTTCTAGCTCTGGAAACACCATATATTTT. Its protein is CASRTQGSSSGNTIYF.

As to this clone: Its ends do not fully match the called genes, so a read error is possible. CDR3 sequence reads: CAGSRRGSGANVLTF. The CDR3 region has the DNA TGTGCCGGTAGCCGCCGTGGGAGCGGGGCCAACGTCCTGACTTTC. The chain joins TRBV19 to TRBJ2-6, with D possibly matching TRBD2 (5 bases). Per germline, CDR1 LNHDA and CDR2 SQIVND (reference sequence). This CDR3 spans 15 amino acids.

The chain employs TRBV10-3 and TRBJ1-3; no clear D. V dropped 3 bases and J dropped 4 bases, with 13 bases sitting between them. The CDR3 extends over 15 amino acids. CDR1 ENHRY and CDR2 SYGVKD come from the germline V gene. CDR3 sequence: CAISDVRLLGNTIYF. The CDR3 nucleotides are TGTGCCATCAGTGATGTTCGGCTGTTGGGAAACACCATATATTTT.

The rearrangement joins TRBV11-1 to TRBJ2-1; the match to TRBD2 covers 13 bases. Germline V gene sequence: CDR1 SGHAT, CDR2 FQDESV (reference sequence). J was trimmed by 8 bases and V by 5 bases; bases with no gene match: 6. The CDR3 is 15 amino acids. CDR3 amino acids: CASSRTSGSLDEQFF. Here the CDR3 DNA reads TGTGCCAGCAGCCGGACTAGCGGGAGTCTGGATGAGCAGTTCTTC.

This chain connects TRBV5-8 to TRBJ2-1, with TRBD1 matching over 10 bases. The CDR3 runs to 15 residues. Germline lookup yields CDR1 SGHTS and CDR2 YDEGEE. The junction had 2 bases not matched to a gene; V was cut back by 2 bases and J by 3 bases. CDR3 nucleotides: TGTGCCAGCAGCTTCCGGACAGGGGGCTACAATGAGCAGTTCTTC. Translated: CASSFRTGGYNEQFF.

The chain links TRBV7-3 to TRBJ2-3; weak D call: TRBD2 (5 bases). CDR3 length: 13 amino acids. V was trimmed by 4 bases and J by 2 bases, leaving 7 bases between them. Per germline, CDR1 SGHTA and CDR2 FQGTGA. The chain's CDR3 is CASSSGITDTQYF. Here the CDR3 DNA reads TGTGCCAGCAGCTCCGGGATCACAGATACGCAGTATTTT.

On this clone: The same CDR3 arises from other DNA sequences in this sample as well. The chain has TRBV5-1 and TRBJ2-7; TRBD2 matches at 13 bases. CDR1 is SGHRS, CDR2 YFSETQ, per germline. Trimming took 4 bases from V and 4 from J; bases not matched to a gene: 2. CDR3 size: 14 residues. The CDR3 DNA sequence: TGCGCCAGCAGCCGGACTAGCGGGAGTTACGAGCAGTACTTC. Amino acid sequence: CASSRTSGSYEQYF.